The TCR beta chain under discussion was sequenced for a study of blood T cell repertoires in COVID-19. Study overall: The United States, Italy and Spain supplied acute and convalescent COVID-19 samples. Nucleic acid was either cDNA or gDNA, and it came from T cells, B-cell-depleted T cells, or PBMCs.

In the study's own analysis: Amplification from reference gene primers served as the basis for estimated nucleated cell counts. Using immunoSEQ multiplex PCR, the repertoire was profiled, and TCRdb retains in-frame clones only, with some absent. Clone size and the V and J calls come from that table; the DNA yielded D and trimming. This sample has some 130,000 clones, with around 79% found just once. The CDR3 extends over 18 amino acids. V trimming: 2 bases; J trimming: 3 bases; junction bases outside the gene matches: 12. Germline V gene sequence: CDR1 MNHEY, CDR2 SVGEGT. This chain uses TRBV6-2 or TRBV6-3 with TRBJ2-7; 11 nucleotides align to TRBD2. The sample comprised peripheral blood. The clonotype originates from a man in his sixties with acute or convalescent COVID-19. The CDR3 bases are TGTGCCAGCAGTTACCCCACCCGGACTAGCGGGTCGTTCTACGAGCAGTACTTC. Its protein is CASSYPTRTSGSFYEQYF.